The 18 T cell receptor beta chains below were found in one sample sequenced in a study of HIV-infected patients and healthy controls. TCRdb passed the 5' RACE reads through MiXCR, listing each CDR3 protein once. The repertoire holds roughly 70,000 distinct CDR3 sequences, with around 16% as singletons. The sample taken for sequencing was CD4+ T cells from blood. The receptor set was obtained from a human donor in good health.

The J gene is TRBJ2-1, the V gene TRBV20-1; 7 bases align to TRBD2. V shed 1 base and J 12 bases; nucleotides not matched to a gene: 12. CDR3 length equals 14 residues. Germline CDR1 and CDR2: DFQATT and SNEGSKA (reference sequence). CDR3 nucleotide sequence: TGCAGTGCTAGAGGGGGAGGCGGGGGTACTTGGCAGTTCTTC. This sequence encodes CSARGGGGGTWQFF.

The gene calls are TRBV2 and TRBJ2-3; a possible D gene is TRBD2 (5 bases). The germline V and J ends were trimmed by 5 bases and 0 bases, with 15 bases remaining between them. CDR3 length equals 16 residues. The germline CDR1 and CDR2 sequences are SNHLY and FYNNEI. In DNA, the CDR3 is TGTGCCAGCAGTACTAGTTGGCCGTCTAGCACAGATACGCAGTATTTT. Its translation: CASSTSWPSSTDTQYF. Filled out from reference TRBV2 and TRBJ2-3, the complete variable domain reads EPEVTQTPSHQVTQMGQEVILRCVPISNHLYFYWYRQILGQKVEFLVSFYNNEISEKSEIFDDQFSVERPDGSNFTLKIRSTKLEDSAMYFCASSTSWPSSTDTQYFGPGTRLTVL.

This clonotype was picked up one time. The chain recombines TRBV5-4 with TRBJ2-3; D perhaps matches TRBD1 (6 bases). CDR1 SGHNT and CDR2 YYREEE come from the germline V gene (reference sequence). There are 15 residues in the CDR3. V lost 0 bases to trimming and J lost 2 bases, with 10 bases between them. The CDR3 coding sequence is TGTGCCAGCAGCTTGGTACAGGGAAACACAGATACGCAGTATTTT. Amino acid sequence: CASSLVQGNTDTQYF.

This clonotype has a handful of counts. V is TRBV19 and J is TRBJ2-1, with 12 bases identical to TRBD2. After removal of 6 bases from V and 5 bases from J, the junction contained 8 bases not matched to a gene. CDR1 LNHDA and CDR2 SQIVND come from the germline V gene (reference sequence). The length of the CDR3 is 16 residues. The CDR3 coding sequence is TGTGCCAGTAGCCGACTAGCGGGAGTTGTTAACAATGAGCAGTTCTTC. It translates to CASSRLAGVVNNEQFF.

This chain joins TRBV28 and TRBJ1-1, with D uncertain. V shed 7 bases and J shed 9 bases, with 12 bases lying between them. The germline CDR1 and CDR2 sequences are MDHEN and SYDVKM. The CDR3 has 11 amino acids. The CDR3 loop is CASKINTKAFF. DNA of the CDR3: TGTGCCAGCAAAATAAACACAAAAGCTTTCTTT. Combining the CDR3 with reference TRBV28 and TRBJ1-1 gives the whole variable domain DVKVTQSSRYLVKRTGEKVFLECVQDMDHENMFWYRQDPGLGLRLIYFSYDVKMKEKGDIPEGYSVSREKKERFSLILESASTNQTSMYLCASKINTKAFFGQGTRLTVV.

This clonotype was seen only a few times. This rearrangement joins TRBV5-1 to TRBJ1-3; a weak D match, TRBD1 (6 bases). Looked up from germline, CDR1 is SGHRS and CDR2 is YFSETQ. The CDR3 consists of 16 residues. Between the trimmed V and J ends, which lost 4 bases and 0 bases, there was a span of 14 bases. CDR3 residues: CASSASTGISGNTIYF. The CDR3 DNA reads as TGCGCCAGCAGCGCGTCCACAGGGATCTCTGGAAACACCATATATTTT. The entire variable domain, with the rest obtained from reference TRBV5-1 and TRBJ1-3, is as follows: KAGVTQTPRYLIKTRGQQVTLSCSPISGHRSVSWYQQTPGQGLQFLFEYFSETQRNKGNFPGRFSGRQFSNSRSEMNVSTLELGDSALYLCASSASTGISGNTIYFGEGSWLTVV.

The chain links TRBV3-1 to TRBJ1-3; D call uncertain. V dropped 1 base and J dropped 0 bases, with 10 bases sitting between them. The CDR3 contains 16 residues. Per germline, CDR1 LGHDT and CDR2 YNNKEL (reference sequence). The CDR3 DNA reads TGTGCCAGCAGCCAAGTTTTCCGGGGCTCTGGAAACACCATATATTTT. Protein product: CASSQVFRGSGNTIYF.

The chain recombines TRBV6-1 with TRBJ1-5, with D unresolved. V shed 2 bases and J shed 0 bases, with 11 bases lying between them. The CDR3 is made up of 16 amino acids. Germline V lookup: CDR1 MNHNS, CDR2 SASEGT. CDR3 nucleotides: TGTGCCAGCAGTGAAAGGACGGTTTATAGCAATCAGCCCCAGCATTTT. Amino acids: CASSERTVYSNQPQHF.

The chain is built from TRBV7-3 and TRBJ2-2; 7 positions agree with TRBD2. Losses at the gene ends were 5 bases for V and 7 bases for J; bases not matched to a gene: 13. The CDR3 spans 16 residues. Germline CDR1 reads SGHTA; CDR2 reads FQGTGA. The CDR3 nucleotides are TGTGCCAGCAGCAAATCGGGGGGTCGGGAGATCGGGGAGCTGTTTTTT. Translated, it gives CASSKSGGREIGELFF. Drawing the rest from reference TRBV7-3 and TRBJ2-2, the complete variable domain is GAGVSQTPSNKVTEKGKYVELRCDPISGHTALYWYRQSLGQGPEFLIYFQGTGAADDSGLPNDRFFAVRPEGSVSTLKIQRTERGDSAVYLCASSKSGGREIGELFFGEGSRLTVL.

In regard to this clonotype: A read error may be the cause here, since a much bigger clone is one base away. This chain connects TRBV7-9 to TRBJ2-1; D perhaps matches TRBD2 (6 bases). Trimming left V 5 bases short and J 3 bases short, with 23 bases between. CDR1 and CDR2 from the germline V gene are SEHNR and FQNEAQ (reference sequence). This CDR3 contains 18 residues. The CDR3 sequence: CASSPSVAAGGYYNEQFF. In nucleotides, the CDR3 is TGTGCCAGCAGCCCATCTGTAGCGGCTGGGGGATACTACAATGAGCAGTTCTTC.

The chain uses TRBV24-1 and TRBJ1-2; D not certain. Trimming shortened V by 5 bases and J by 2 bases, and 8 bases separated the two germline ends. In germline, CDR1 is KGHDR, CDR2 SFDVKD. The CDR3 totals 13 residues. CDR3 region: CATSATYNYGYTF. The CDR3 nucleotides read TGTGCCACCAGTGCGACGTACAACTATGGCTACACCTTC.

This clonotype was found a few times. The rearrangement joins TRBV29-1 to TRBJ1-2; 9 bases align to TRBD1. Germline V gene lookup returns CDR1 SQVTM and CDR2 ANQGSEA. V shed 2 bases and J 8 bases; nucleotides not matched to a gene: 6. This CDR3 has 13 amino acids. For the CDR3, the DNA is TGCAGCGTTGAATCACAGGGGGCGGGAGGCTACACCTTC. Its translation is CSVESQGAGGYTF.

The chain couples TRBV20-1 to TRBJ1-5, with D tentatively TRBD1 (6 bases). V lost 3 bases and J 3 bases, leaving 15 bases between the germline ends. Per the germline V gene, CDR1 is DFQATT and CDR2 is SNEGSKA (reference sequence). CDR3 length: 15 amino acids. The CDR3 sequence: CSASKDRGANQPQHF. As DNA, the CDR3 is TGCAGTGCTAGTAAGGATCGGGGGGCCAATCAGCCCCAGCATTTT.

This chain connects TRBV29-1 to TRBJ2-1; D unclear. V was pared by 4 bases and J by 9 bases, with 13 bases between. In germline, CDR1 is SQVTM, CDR2 ANQGSEA. This CDR3 is built from 12 residues. CDR3 protein: CSVVESVTEQFF. The DNA of the CDR3 is TGCAGCGTTGTTGAGTCGGTTACTGAGCAGTTCTTC.

This clonotype was seen many times. The gene calls are TRBV5-5 and TRBJ2-1, with 7 bases identical to TRBD2. Germline values: CDR1 SGHKS, CDR2 YYEKEE (reference sequence). V trimming: 5 bases; J trimming: 9 bases; junction bases outside the gene matches: 11. This CDR3 spans 14 amino acids. The CDR3 loop reads CASRTTGLVGEQFF. For the CDR3, the DNA is TGTGCCAGCAGAACCACCGGACTAGTTGGTGAGCAGTTCTTC.

J is TRBJ2-5 and V is TRBV7-9; D gene uncertain. CDR3 size: 11 residues. The germline CDR1 and CDR2 sequences are SEHNR and FQNEAQ (reference sequence). V was shortened by 5 bases and J by 1 base, with 2 bases between the two germline ends. The CDR3 spells CASSVQETQYF. In DNA, the CDR3 is TGTGCCAGCAGCGTCCAAGAGACCCAGTACTTC.

The chain links TRBV6-5 to TRBJ1-2; no definite D call. The CDR3 extends over 13 amino acids. The germline V gene encodes CDR1 MNHEY and CDR2 SVGAGI. Deletions cut 2 bases from V and 4 bases from J, with 8 bases between. The CDR3 DNA reads TGTGCCAGCAGTTACGGCGGGGTCTATGGCTACACCTTC. Translated: CASSYGGVYGYTF.

This clonotype was recorded a few times. This sequence joins TRBV20-1 and TRBJ1-2; D unresolved. V dropped 0 bases and J dropped 6 bases, with 11 bases sitting between them. Germline values: CDR1 DFQATT, CDR2 SNEGSKA (reference sequence). The CDR3 is 13 amino acids. The CDR3 reads CSARDRLLDGYTF. CDR3 coding DNA: TGCAGTGCTAGAGATCGACTTCTAGATGGCTACACCTTC.